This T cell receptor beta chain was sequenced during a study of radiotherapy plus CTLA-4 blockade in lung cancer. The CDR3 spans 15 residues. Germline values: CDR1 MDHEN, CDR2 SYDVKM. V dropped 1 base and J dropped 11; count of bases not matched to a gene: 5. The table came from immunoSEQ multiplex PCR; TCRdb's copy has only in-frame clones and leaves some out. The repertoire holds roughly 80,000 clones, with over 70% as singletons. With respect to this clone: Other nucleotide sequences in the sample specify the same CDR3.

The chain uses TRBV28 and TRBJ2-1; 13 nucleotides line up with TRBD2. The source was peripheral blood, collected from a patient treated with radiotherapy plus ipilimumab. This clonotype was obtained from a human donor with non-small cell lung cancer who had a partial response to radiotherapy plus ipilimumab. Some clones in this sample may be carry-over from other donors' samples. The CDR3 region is CASSLLWTSGGQQFF. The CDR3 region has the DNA TGTGCCAGCAGTTTATTGTGGACTAGCGGGGGACAGCAGTTCTTC.